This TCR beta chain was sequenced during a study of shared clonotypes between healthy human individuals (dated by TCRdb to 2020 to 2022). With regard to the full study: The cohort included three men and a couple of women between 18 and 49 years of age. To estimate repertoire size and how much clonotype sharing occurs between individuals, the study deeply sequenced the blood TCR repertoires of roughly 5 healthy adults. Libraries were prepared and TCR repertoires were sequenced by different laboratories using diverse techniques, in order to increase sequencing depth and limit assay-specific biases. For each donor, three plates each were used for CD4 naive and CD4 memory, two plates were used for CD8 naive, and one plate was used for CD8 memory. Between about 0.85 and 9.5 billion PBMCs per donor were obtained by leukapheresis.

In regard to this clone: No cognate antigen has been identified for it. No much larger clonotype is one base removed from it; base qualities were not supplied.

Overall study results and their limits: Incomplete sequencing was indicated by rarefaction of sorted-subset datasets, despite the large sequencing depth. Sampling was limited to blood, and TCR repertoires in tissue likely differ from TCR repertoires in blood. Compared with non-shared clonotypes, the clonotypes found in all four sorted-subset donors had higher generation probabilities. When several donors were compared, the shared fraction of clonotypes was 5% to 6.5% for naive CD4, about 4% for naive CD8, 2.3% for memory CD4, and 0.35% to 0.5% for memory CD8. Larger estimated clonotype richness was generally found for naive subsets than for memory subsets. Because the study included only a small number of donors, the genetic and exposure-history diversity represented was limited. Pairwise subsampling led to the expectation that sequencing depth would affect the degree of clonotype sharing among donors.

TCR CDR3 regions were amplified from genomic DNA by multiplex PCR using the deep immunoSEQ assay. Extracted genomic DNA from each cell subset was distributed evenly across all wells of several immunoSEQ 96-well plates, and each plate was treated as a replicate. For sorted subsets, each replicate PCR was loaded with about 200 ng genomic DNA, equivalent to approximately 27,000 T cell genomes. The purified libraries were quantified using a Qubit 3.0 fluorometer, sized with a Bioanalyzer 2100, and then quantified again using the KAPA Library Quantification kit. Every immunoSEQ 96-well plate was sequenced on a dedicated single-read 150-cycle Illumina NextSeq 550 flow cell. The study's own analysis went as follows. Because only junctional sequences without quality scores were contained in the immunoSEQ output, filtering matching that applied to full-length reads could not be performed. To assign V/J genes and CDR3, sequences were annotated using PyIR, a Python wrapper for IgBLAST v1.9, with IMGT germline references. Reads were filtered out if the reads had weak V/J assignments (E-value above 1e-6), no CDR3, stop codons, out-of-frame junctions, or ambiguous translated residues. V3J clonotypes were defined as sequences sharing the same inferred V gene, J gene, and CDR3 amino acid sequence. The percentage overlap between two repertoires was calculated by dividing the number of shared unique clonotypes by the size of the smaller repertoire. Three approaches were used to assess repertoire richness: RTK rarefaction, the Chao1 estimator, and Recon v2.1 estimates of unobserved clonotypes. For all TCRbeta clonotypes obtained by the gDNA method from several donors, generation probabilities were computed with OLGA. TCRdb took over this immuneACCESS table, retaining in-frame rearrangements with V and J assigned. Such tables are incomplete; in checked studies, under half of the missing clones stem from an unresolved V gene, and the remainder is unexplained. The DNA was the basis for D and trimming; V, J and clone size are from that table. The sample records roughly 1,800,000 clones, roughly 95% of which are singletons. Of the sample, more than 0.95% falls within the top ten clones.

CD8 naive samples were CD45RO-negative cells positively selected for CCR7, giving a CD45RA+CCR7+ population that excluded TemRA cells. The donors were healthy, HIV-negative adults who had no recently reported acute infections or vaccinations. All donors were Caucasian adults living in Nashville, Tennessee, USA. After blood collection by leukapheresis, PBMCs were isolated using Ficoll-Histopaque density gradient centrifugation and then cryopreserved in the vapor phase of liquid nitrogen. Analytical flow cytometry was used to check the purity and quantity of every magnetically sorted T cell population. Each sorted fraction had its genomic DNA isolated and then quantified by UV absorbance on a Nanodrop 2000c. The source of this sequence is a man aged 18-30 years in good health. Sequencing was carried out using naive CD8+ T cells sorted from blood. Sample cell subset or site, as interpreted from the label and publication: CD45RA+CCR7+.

Here the CDR3 is given as CASRSDGYEQYF. The DNA reads TGTGCCAGCCGGTCTGATGGCTACGAGCAGTACTTC. The receptor chain draws on TRBV5-5 and TRBJ2-7; the D gene cannot be named for sure. The CDR3 sequence holds 12 residues, the cysteine and phenylalanine included. The CDR3 DNA has 36 bases and is translated from base 1. The germline ends are 11 bases apart after V is trimmed by 7 bases and J by 3 bases. In the germline V gene (reference sequence), CDR1 corresponds to SGHKS and CDR2 to YYEKEE.